Listed here are 10 T cell receptor beta chains from one sample, sequenced in a study of T cell clonality in common variable immunodeficiency. Findings of the study overall: Common variable immunodeficiency TCR beta sequences reportedly had fewer deletions and N-nucleotide insertions.

Only in-frame clones appear in the TCRdb table, and some are missing; sequencing was by immunoSEQ multiplex PCR. There are under 40,000 clones in the sample, none observed a single time. Antigens of these TCRs are unknown. The sequencing sample was made of peripheral blood mononuclear cells. These receptors came from a human donor with common variable immunodeficiency.

This clone was recorded at least ten times. The read ends 3 residues shy of where the CDR3 ends; the end is completed using the germline J gene. V and J are TRBV2 and TRBJ2-7; no clear D gene. CDR3 length: 11 residues. Trimming pared 7 bases from V and 5 bases from J, leaving 9 bases between. The V gene's germline CDR1 is SNHLY and CDR2 FYNNEI. CDR3 in amino acids: CASTRNNEQYF. Incomplete CDR3 DNA: TGTGCCAGCACCAGGAACAACGAG.

This clone was seen a handful of times. The read ends 3 residues before the CDR3 terminus; that terminus is restored from the germline J gene. This chain connects TRBV7-2 to TRBJ1-5; D may be TRBD1 (6 bases). The germline V and J ends were trimmed by 5 bases and 7 bases, with 15 bases remaining between them. This CDR3 is built from 14 residues. Germline V CDR1 and CDR2: SGHTA, FQGNSA. The CDR3 is CASSLQGLGQPQHF. CDR3 bases read: TGTGCCAGCAGCCTGCAGGGGTTGGGGCAGCCC.

This clone was observed a few times. The CDR3 is cut off 3 residues early in the read; its end comes from the germline J gene. The chain recombines TRBV30 with TRBJ1-1; D not resolved. From germline, CDR1 is GTSNPN and CDR2 SVGIG (reference sequence). CDR3 size: 13 residues. Trimming removed 1 base from V and 1 base from J, with 7 bases in between. The CDR3 reads CAWSGRENTEAFF. The DNA read from the CDR3 is TGTGCCTGGAGTGGCAGAGAGAACACTGAA.

Only a few counts were recorded for this clone. The CDR3 extends 3 residues past the end of the read, so its final part is completed from the germline J gene. The chain carries TRBV5-1 and TRBJ2-7; possibly TRBD2 for D (7 bases). Looked up from germline, CDR1 is SGHRS and CDR2 is YFSETQ. This CDR3 comprises 14 residues. With 5 bases removed from V and 3 bases from J, the gap between germline ends came to 15 bases. The part of the CDR3 DNA that was read is TGCGCCAGCAGAGGGGGGGACACAGTCTACGAG. It yields the protein CASRGGDTVYE. The entire CDR3 protein reads CASRGGDTVYEQYF.

This clone was detected ten times or more. The read is 3 residues too short to cover the CDR3 end, so that end is filled in from the germline J gene. V is TRBV5-1 and J is TRBJ1-1, with TRBD1 matching 7 bases. This CDR3 has 12 residues. The V segment lost 0 bases and the J segment 7 bases; nucleotides outside the gene matches: 0. Germline loops: CDR1 SGHRS, CDR2 YFSETQ. CDR3 loop: CASSLGQGEAFF. The part of the CDR3 DNA that was read is TGCGCCAGCAGCTTGGGACAGGGTGAA.

A word on this clone: The missing CDR3 end, 3 residues past where the read stops, is filled in from the germline J gene. The gene calls are TRBV18 and TRBJ1-1; maybe TRBD1 (5 bases). Germline V CDR1 and CDR2: KGHSH, LQKENI. V gave up 3 bases and J gave up 1 base, with 12 bases separating them. The length of the CDR3 is 15 residues. CDR3 region: CASSPSGHRNTEAFF. Incomplete CDR3 DNA: TGTGCCAGCTCACCTTCCGGACACCGGAACACTGAA.

This clone appeared many times. The sequence runs out 3 residues before the end of the CDR3; the remainder is reconstructed from the germline J gene. V is TRBV7-6 and J is TRBJ2-3, with 7 bases identical to TRBD2. V dropped 6 bases and J dropped 6; count of bases not matched to a gene: 12. The CDR3 has 15 residues. In germline, CDR1 is SGHVS, CDR2 FNYEAQ. The sequenced CDR3 bases are TGTGCCAGCAGGCTACTCGGCGGGGGAGGCGATACG. Translated, it gives CASRLLGGGGDT. Given in full, the CDR3 is CASRLLGGGGDTQYF.

For this clone: The sequenced fragment ends 3 residues before the CDR3 boundary, so the rest is inferred from the germline J gene. The chain uses TRBV30 and TRBJ2-5, with 10 nucleotides matching TRBD2. V shed 4 bases and J 5 bases; nucleotides not matched to a gene: 4. CDR1 and CDR2 from the germline V gene are GTSNPN and SVGIG (reference sequence). CDR3 size: 13 residues. CDR3 bases read: TGTGCCTGGACAGCGGGGGGGCCGGAGACC. This encodes CAWTAGGPET. The entire CDR3 protein reads CAWTAGGPETQYF.

Concerning this clone: The read ends 3 residues shy of where the CDR3 ends; the end is completed using the germline J gene. The V gene is TRBV11-2, the J gene TRBJ2-7; 7 bases are shared with TRBD1. The J segment lost 1 base and the V segment lost 5 bases, leaving 5 bases of the junction unmatched. The CDR3 is 14 amino acids. The V gene's germline CDR1 is SGHAT and CDR2 FQNNGV. Incomplete CDR3 DNA: TGTGCCAGCAGCCCATTACAGGGGTCCTACGAG. Its protein is CASSPLQGSYE. The whole CDR3 reads CASSPLQGSYEQYF.

This clone was counted at least ten times. The sequenced fragment ends 3 residues before the CDR3 boundary, so the rest is inferred from the germline J gene. The V and J genes are TRBV7-6 and TRBJ1-2; D is ambiguous. Looked up from germline, CDR1 is SGHVS and CDR2 is FNYEAQ. The CDR3 runs to 15 residues. The sequenced CDR3 bases are TGTGCCAGCAGCTTAAAGGGCCTGCATCGATTGATT. This sequence encodes CASSLKGLHRLI. The entire CDR3 protein is CASSLKGLHRLIYTF.